The clone carrying this T cell receptor beta chain was detected ten times or more. Its matching antigen is unknown. The data derive from a study of glioma-infiltrating T cells. Study-wide findings and caveats: Only very few CDR3 sequences appeared in both tissue and blood. Tissue-blood divergence was below expectation in non-neoplastic patients, above in gliomas.

The CDR3 spans 15 residues. Per germline, CDR1 DFQATT and CDR2 SNEGSKA (reference sequence). The J segment lost 5 bases and the V segment lost 2 bases, leaving 7 bases of the junction unmatched. TCR alpha and beta CDR3 regions were amplified from RNA using iRepertoire nested multiplex PCR. For one-step reverse transcription and amplification, about 90-400 ng of tissue mRNA or PBMC total RNA was used. TCRdb re-analysed the multiplex PCR reads in MiXCR, keeping a single row per CDR3 protein. The data hold about 130,000 distinct CDR3 sequences, with around 25% observed a single time. This sequence was found in a human donor with low-grade glioma or glioblastoma, undergoing nonglioma brain surgery, or in good health (not recorded which). This rearrangement joins TRBV20-1 to TRBJ2-5; 11 nucleotides agree with TRBD1. Sequencing used glioma tissue, nonneoplastic brain tissue, or PBMCs (not recorded which). In DNA form, the CDR3 reads TGCAGTGCTAGATCCAGGACAGGGGGCCGGGAGACCCAGTACTTC. Its protein is CSARSRTGGRETQYF.